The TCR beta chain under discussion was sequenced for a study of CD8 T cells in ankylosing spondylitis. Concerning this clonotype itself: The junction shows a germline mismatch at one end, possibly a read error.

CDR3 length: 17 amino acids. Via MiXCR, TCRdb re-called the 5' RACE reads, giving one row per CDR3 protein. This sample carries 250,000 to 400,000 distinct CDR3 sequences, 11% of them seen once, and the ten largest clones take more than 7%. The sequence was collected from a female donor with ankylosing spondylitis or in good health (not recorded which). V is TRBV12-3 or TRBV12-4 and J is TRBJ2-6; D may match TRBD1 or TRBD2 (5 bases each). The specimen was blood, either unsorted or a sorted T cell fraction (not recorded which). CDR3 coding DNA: TGTGCCAGCAGACCGGGACGGACCTTCTCTGGGGCCAACGTCATGACTTTC. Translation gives CASRPGRTFSGANVMTF.